This entry concerns a single T cell receptor beta chain. Sequencing used immunoSEQ multiplex PCR; TCRdb keeps in-frame clones, though not all of them. The sample holds approximately 87,000 clones, roughly 96% seen once. The data are from a study of technical replicates of blood from a few donors. Per the germline V gene, CDR1 is DFQATT and CDR2 is SNEGSKA (reference sequence). The CDR3 is 10 residues long. Trimming took off 6 bases at V and 5 bases at J, with 6 bases between the two ends. The sequencing sample was made of T cells isolated from PBMCs. This clonotype was sampled from a human donor in good health. V usage is TRBV20-1 and J usage is TRBJ2-3; D is unclear. For the CDR3, the DNA is TGCAGTGCCCGCGGAGATACGCAGTATTTT. It specifies CSARGDTQYF.